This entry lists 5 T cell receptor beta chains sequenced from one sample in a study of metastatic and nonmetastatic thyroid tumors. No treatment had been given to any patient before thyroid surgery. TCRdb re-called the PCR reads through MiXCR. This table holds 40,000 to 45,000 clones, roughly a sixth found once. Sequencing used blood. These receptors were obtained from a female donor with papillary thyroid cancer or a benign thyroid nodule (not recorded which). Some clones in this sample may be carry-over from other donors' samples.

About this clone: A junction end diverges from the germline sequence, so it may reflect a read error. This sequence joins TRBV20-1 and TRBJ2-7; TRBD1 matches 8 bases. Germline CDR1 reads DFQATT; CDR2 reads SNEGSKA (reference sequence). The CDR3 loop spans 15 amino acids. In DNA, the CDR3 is TGCGGTGCCACTGGGGCCCAGGGGGCCTCCTACGAGCAGTACTTC. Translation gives CGATGAQGASYEQYF.

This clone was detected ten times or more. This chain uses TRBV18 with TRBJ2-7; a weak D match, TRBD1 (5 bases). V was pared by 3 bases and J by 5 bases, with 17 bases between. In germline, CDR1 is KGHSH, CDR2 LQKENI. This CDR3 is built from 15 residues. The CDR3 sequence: CASSPANWAGNEQYF. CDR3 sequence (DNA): TGTGCCAGCTCACCCGCCAATTGGGCAGGGAACGAGCAGTACTTC.

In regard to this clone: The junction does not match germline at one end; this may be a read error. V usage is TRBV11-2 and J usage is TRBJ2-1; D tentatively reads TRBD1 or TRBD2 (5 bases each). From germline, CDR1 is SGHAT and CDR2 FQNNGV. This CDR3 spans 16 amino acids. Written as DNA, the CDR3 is TGTGCCAGCAGCTTATCAGGGCTATCGGGGTTCAATGAGCACTTCTTC. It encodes CASSLSGLSGFNEHFF.

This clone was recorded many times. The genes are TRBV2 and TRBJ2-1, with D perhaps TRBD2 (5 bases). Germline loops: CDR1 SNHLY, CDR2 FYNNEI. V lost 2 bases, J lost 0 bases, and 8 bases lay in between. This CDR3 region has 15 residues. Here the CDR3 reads CASSEQRSSYNEQFF. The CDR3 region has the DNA TGTGCCAGCAGTGAACAGCGGAGCTCCTACAATGAGCAGTTCTTC.

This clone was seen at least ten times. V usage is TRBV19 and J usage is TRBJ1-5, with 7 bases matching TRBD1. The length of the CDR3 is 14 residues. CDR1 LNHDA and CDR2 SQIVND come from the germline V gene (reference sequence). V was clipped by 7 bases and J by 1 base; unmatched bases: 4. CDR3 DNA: TGTGCCAGTACCCCGGACAGGAGCAATCAGCCCCAGCATTTT. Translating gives CASTPDRSNQPQHF.